These T cell receptor beta chains were read from a single sample in a study of T cells in Graves' hyperthyroidism and ophthalmopathy. TCRdb re-called the multiplex PCR reads with MiXCR, one entry per CDR3 protein. The sample yields about 610,000 distinct CDR3 sequences, about 14% seen once. The sample comprised blood. The receptors derive from a woman in her thirties or forties with Graves' ophthalmopathy. The conserved cysteine and the conserved F or W are not part of the CDR3 here.

j_call v_call cdr3_aa
TRBJ2-5 TRBV28 ASSSPQETQY
TRBJ2-2 TRBV2 ASSQDGQGGNTGELF
TRBJ2-4 TRBV6-1 ASSERDIQY
TRBJ2-5 TRBV19 ASSRTSGRETQY
TRBJ2-5 TRBV7-8 ASSFQTGGETQY
TRBJ2-5 TRBV18 ASSPAGGHGTQY
TRBJ1-1 TRBV7-2 ASSTLKRNTEAF
TRBJ2-2 TRBV20-1 SAQGGGQGANTGELF
TRBJ2-7 TRBV5-1 ASSLGLAGGFYEQY
TRBJ1-2 TRBV28 ASSLGRTVSGYT
TRBJ2-5 TRBV28 ASSFQGKETQY